The 32 T cell receptor beta chains listed next were all sequenced from one sample in a study of follicular helper T cells after annual influenza vaccination. Sequenced by immunoSEQ multiplex PCR; TCRdb stores in-frame clones only, minus some. The table has about 10,000 clones, approximately 80% seen once. Time point defined: 2014-2015 season, 7 days after vaccination. Sequences were derived from CXCR5+ CD38- circulating T follicular helper cells from blood, sampled 7 days after influenza vaccination. Subset here: circulating Tfh, non-naive CD4+CXCR5+PD-1+ (ICOS+CD38+ or ICOS-CD38-). These receptors were obtained from an adult who received the influenza vaccine.

The rearrangement uses TRBV5-6 and TRBJ1-1; the match to TRBD1 covers 8 bases. The CDR3 has 15 residues. The ends lost 5 bases at V and 5 bases at J; junction bases unmatched: 11. CDR1 and CDR2 from the germline V gene are SGHDT and YYEEEE. CDR3 sequence (DNA): TGTGCCAGCAGGAAATCAGGGGGCGCGGAAACTGAAGCTTTCTTT. This translates into CASRKSGGAETEAFF.

The chain joins TRBV15 to TRBJ1-2; unclear D gene. Germline-derived CDR1 and CDR2 are LNHNV and YYDKDF (reference sequence). CDR3 length equals 16 residues. The V and J ends lost 0 bases and 4 bases respectively, with 15 bases between them. CDR3: CATSRDSPESLYGYTF. CDR3 nucleotides: TGTGCCACCAGCAGAGATTCTCCGGAATCCCTCTATGGCTACACCTTC.

The genes are TRBV5-6 and TRBJ2-3; TRBD1 is a possible D gene (5 bases). In germline, CDR1 is SGHDT, CDR2 YYEEEE. V was pared by 1 base and J by 2 bases, with 8 bases between. This CDR3 comprises 14 residues. CDR3 residues: CASSLQQVTDTQYF. The DNA for the CDR3 is TGTGCCAGCAGCTTGCAACAGGTCACAGATACGCAGTATTTT.

V gene TRBV2 combines with J gene TRBJ1-4, with a weak D call TRBD1 (5 bases). This CDR3 is 16 amino acids long. CDR1 is SNHLY and CDR2 is FYNNEI in the germline V gene. Trimming stripped 1 base from V and 5 bases from J, with 14 bases between. Here the CDR3 reads CASSEGGARGNEKLFF. In DNA, the CDR3 is TGTGCCAGCAGTGAAGGCGGGGCCCGGGGGAATGAAAAACTGTTTTTT.

The CDR3 spells CASNRLEADTQYF. The CDR3 coding sequence is TGTGCCAGCAACCGACTAGAGGCAGATACGCAGTATTTT. V usage is TRBV6-5 and J usage is TRBJ2-3; possible D gene TRBD2, 6 bases. CDR3 length: 13 amino acids. Germline V gene data show CDR1 as MNHEY and CDR2 as SVGAGI. Trimming stripped 7 bases from V and 4 bases from J, with 12 bases between.

The chain carries TRBV7-3 and TRBJ2-2, with TRBD1 matching over 9 bases. This CDR3 is 15 amino acids long. CDR1 is SGHTA and CDR2 is FQGTGA in the germline V gene. V trimming: 3 bases; J trimming: 3 bases; junction bases outside the gene matches: 2. CDR3 sequence: CASSFTGGDTGELFF. The CDR3 region has the DNA TGTGCCAGCAGCTTTACAGGGGGCGACACCGGGGAGCTGTTTTTT.

This chain joins TRBV11-2 and TRBJ1-1; maybe TRBD1 (6 bases). The CDR3 has 15 amino acids. The germline V and J ends were trimmed by 1 base and 0 bases, with 9 bases remaining between them. The germline V gene encodes CDR1 SGHAT and CDR2 FQNNGV. The CDR3 region has the DNA TGTGCCAGCAGCTTAGGGGGGGCAGTGAACACTGAAGCTTTCTTT. Its translation: CASSLGGAVNTEAFF.

The chain employs TRBV5-1 and TRBJ2-7; D is perhaps TRBD2 (5 bases). The CDR3 covers 13 residues. Germline CDR1 and CDR2: SGHRS and YFSETQ. V was clipped by 4 bases and J by 6 bases, with 14 bases between them. This chain's CDR3 is CASSDPPRGEQYF. CDR3 coding DNA: TGCGCCAGCAGCGACCCCCCTCGGGGCGAGCAGTACTTC. The whole variable domain, filled in from reference TRBV5-1 and TRBJ2-7, reads KAGVTQTPRYLIKTRGQQVTLSCSPISGHRSVSWYQQTPGQGLQFLFEYFSETQRNKGNFPGRFSGRQFSNSRSEMNVSTLELGDSALYLCASSDPPRGEQYFGPGTRLTVT.

This chain uses TRBV18 with TRBJ2-7; TRBD1 matches at 7 bases. Trimming cost V 6 bases and J 3 bases; bases outside gene matches: 8. The CDR3 runs 14 residues. Germline-derived CDR1 and CDR2 are KGHSH and LQKENI. The CDR3 loop reads CASSEGNRGYEQYF. CDR3 sequence (DNA): TGTGCCAGCTCCGAGGGGAACAGGGGCTACGAGCAGTACTTC.

The V gene is TRBV5-1, the J gene TRBJ2-1; perhaps D is TRBD1 or TRBD2 (6 bases each). Germline CDR1 SGHRS, CDR2 YFSETQ. The V end was cut by 3 bases, the J end by 9 bases, with 25 bases between. There are 17 residues in the CDR3. CDR3 sequence (DNA): TGCGCCAGCAGCTCGGAGGGGGGCCCTCAATCCCGGGGTGAGCAGTTCTTC. Translation: CASSSEGGPQSRGEQFF.

This chain uses TRBV4-3 with TRBJ2-5; 10 bases match TRBD2. The length of the CDR3 is 14 residues. The V segment lost 4 bases and the J segment 3 bases; nucleotides outside the gene matches: 2. Germline lookup yields CDR1 LGHNA and CDR2 YSLEER. CDR3 sequence (DNA): TGCGCCAGCAGCCCAGGACTAGCGGAAGAGACCCAGTACTTC. The encoded protein is CASSPGLAEETQYF.

The rearrangement joins TRBV7-2 to TRBJ2-2, with a weak D call TRBD1 (6 bases). With 7 bases removed from V and 8 bases from J, the gap between germline ends came to 17 bases. The germline V gene has CDR1 SGHTA and CDR2 FQGNSA. The CDR3 has 14 amino acids. CDR3 amino acids: CASKRGYDPGELFF. The CDR3 coding sequence is TGTGCCAGCAAGAGGGGGTATGACCCGGGGGAGCTGTTTTTT.

The chain joins TRBV7-2 to TRBJ2-1; no reliable D call. Germline CDR1 reads SGHTA; CDR2 reads FQGNSA. Trimming removed 5 bases at V and 10 bases at J, with 24 bases between. This CDR3 contains 16 residues. CDR3 loop: CASSPLLGGTTNEQFF. CDR3 sequence (DNA): TGTGCCAGCAGCCCCCTTCTCGGCGGCACCACGAACGAGCAGTTCTTC.

This rearrangement joins TRBV19 to TRBJ2-1; TRBD2 aligns across 8 bases. Germline V CDR1 and CDR2: LNHDA, SQIVND (reference sequence). Trimming cost V 6 bases and J 3 bases; bases outside gene matches: 10. There are 16 residues in the CDR3. The CDR3 sequence is CASSPSGRAGYNEQFF. In DNA form, the CDR3 reads TGTGCCAGTAGCCCCTCCGGGAGGGCAGGCTACAATGAGCAGTTCTTC.

This clone came up a few times. V gene TRBV7-8 combines with J gene TRBJ2-1, with TRBD2 as a possible D gene (6 bases). In germline, CDR1 is SGHVS, CDR2 FQNEAQ. V lost 5 bases and J 3 bases, leaving 11 bases between the germline ends. The CDR3 is 14 amino acids. This CDR3 is CASSRPGDYNEQFF. CDR3 sequence (DNA): TGTGCCAGCAGCCGACCGGGAGACTACAATGAGCAGTTCTTC.

This chain joins TRBV18 and TRBJ2-7; 8 bases fit TRBD1. Trimming cost V 6 bases and J 2 bases; bases outside gene matches: 3. Germline V gene data show CDR1 as KGHSH and CDR2 as LQKENI. There are 13 residues in the CDR3. The CDR3 region is CASSPGGPYEQYF. The CDR3 nucleotides are TGTGCCAGCTCCCCAGGGGGCCCCTACGAGCAGTACTTC.

The chain couples TRBV30 to TRBJ2-3; the match to TRBD2 covers 8 bases. Germline V lookup: CDR1 GTSNPN, CDR2 SVGIG (reference sequence). CDR3 size: 15 residues. V dropped 2 bases and J dropped 2; count of bases not matched to a gene: 6. CDR3 DNA sequence: TGTGCCTGGAGTCGGCGCGGGAGGTACACAGATACGCAGTATTTT. Translating gives CAWSRRGRYTDTQYF.

The J gene is TRBJ1-1, the V gene TRBV11-3; D remains ambiguous. Trimming removed 1 base at V and 1 base at J, with 4 bases between. CDR3 length: 13 residues. Germline CDR1 and CDR2: SGHNT and YENEEA. Written as DNA, the CDR3 is TGTGCCAGCAGCTTAGGACCGAACACTGAAGCTTTCTTT. This gives the protein CASSLGPNTEAFF.

The V call is TRBV19, the J call TRBJ2-7, with TRBD2 matching over 9 bases. V lost 1 base and J lost 5; bases outside the gene matches: 6. The CDR3 extends over 15 amino acids. Germline V gene data show CDR1 as LNHDA and CDR2 as SQIVND (reference sequence). This CDR3 is CASSIAGSGSHEQYF. CDR3 in DNA: TGTGCCAGTAGTATAGCCGGTAGCGGGAGTCACGAGCAGTACTTC.

J is TRBJ2-1 and V is TRBV4-2; either TRBD1 or TRBD2 may supply D (5 bases each). V shed 0 bases and J shed 7 bases, with 10 bases lying between them. Germline CDR1 LGHNA, CDR2 YNFKEQ. This CDR3 spans 14 amino acids. The CDR3 nucleotides are TGTGCCAGCAGCCAAGAGGGGACCCGTAATGAGCAGTTCTTC. Translation: CASSQEGTRNEQFF.

J is TRBJ2-3 and V is TRBV30, with D possibly matching TRBD2 (6 bases). Germline V gene lookup returns CDR1 GTSNPN and CDR2 SVGIG (reference sequence). V gave up 2 bases and J gave up 2 bases, with 11 bases separating them. This CDR3 contains 14 residues. Here the CDR3 DNA reads TGTGCCTGGAGTAGGCCGGGGGACACAGATACGCAGTATTTT. As protein: CAWSRPGDTDTQYF.

The J gene is TRBJ2-2, the V gene TRBV6-1, with D unresolved. Germline V gene lookup returns CDR1 MNHNS and CDR2 SASEGT. V lost 8 bases and J 5 bases, leaving 9 bases between the germline ends. CDR3 length: 12 residues. This CDR3 is CASRSRTGELFF. The CDR3 bases are TGTGCCAGCCGTAGCAGAACCGGGGAGCTGTTTTTT.

V gene TRBV6-6 combines with J gene TRBJ1-5; a weak D match, TRBD1 (5 bases). This CDR3 comprises 15 residues. Per the germline V gene, CDR1 is MNHNY and CDR2 is SVGAGI (reference sequence). Between the trimmed V and J ends, which lost 0 bases and 3 bases, there was a span of 9 bases. The CDR3 sequence: CASSYSTGTNQPQHF. DNA for the CDR3: TGTGCCAGCAGTTACTCGACGGGGACCAATCAGCCCCAGCATTTT.

The V and J genes are TRBV5-6 and TRBJ2-2; D may match TRBD1 or TRBD2 (5 bases each). The CDR3 is 14 amino acids. Trimming removed 0 bases at V and 7 bases at J, with 10 bases between. Germline CDR1 and CDR2: SGHDT and YYEEEE. The CDR3 nucleotides are TGTGCCAGCAGCTTGGTCGGGACGTTCGGGGAGCTGTTTTTT. Translation: CASSLVGTFGELFF.

The rearrangement joins TRBV18 to TRBJ2-5, with TRBD2 matching over 10 bases. Germline V gives CDR1 KGHSH, CDR2 LQKENI. This CDR3 has 14 amino acids. After removal of 6 bases from V and 2 bases from J, the junction contained 3 bases not matched to a gene. The CDR3 reads CASSPTSGQETQYF. CDR3 sequence (DNA): TGTGCCAGCTCTCCGACTAGCGGGCAAGAGACCCAGTACTTC.

The chain couples TRBV29-1 to TRBJ2-5; D remains ambiguous. In germline, CDR1 is SQVTM, CDR2 ANQGSEA. Trimming took 5 bases from V and 4 from J, leaving 8 bases between them. This CDR3 has 11 residues. The CDR3 reads CSVWTGETQYF. The CDR3 nucleotides read TGCAGCGTTTGGACCGGAGAGACCCAGTACTTC.

The chain has TRBV9 and TRBJ2-2, with TRBD1 identical over 8 bases. With 4 bases clipped from V and 4 bases from J, the junction kept 6 bases outside the gene matches. This CDR3 is 15 amino acids long. CDR1 and CDR2 (germline): SGDLS, YYNGEE. The chain's CDR3 is CASSKTGVGTGELFF. The CDR3 nucleotides read TGTGCCAGCAGCAAGACAGGGGTCGGCACCGGGGAGCTGTTTTTT.

Here the CDR3 DNA reads TGTGCCAGCAGTTTAAGCGGACAGTCGAACACTGAAGCTTTCTTT. Translation gives CASSLSGQSNTEAFF. V usage is TRBV27 and J usage is TRBJ1-1; D possibly corresponds to TRBD1 (6 bases). Germline lookup yields CDR1 MNHEY and CDR2 SMNVEV (reference sequence). V lost 2 bases and J 1 base, leaving 11 bases between the germline ends. The CDR3 covers 15 residues.

The V gene is TRBV5-1, the J gene TRBJ1-3; perhaps TRBD1 as D (6 bases). Trimming shortened V by 2 bases and J by 0 bases, and 6 bases separated the two germline ends. The CDR3 length is 14 residues. Germline V gene sequence: CDR1 SGHRS, CDR2 YFSETQ. The chain's CDR3 is CASSLGGSGNTIYF. CDR3 DNA sequence: TGCGCCAGCAGCTTAGGGGGCTCTGGAAACACCATATATTTT.

This clone was found a few times. V and J are TRBV5-4 and TRBJ1-6; D remains unclear. Between the trimmed V and J ends, which lost 0 bases and 7 bases, there was a span of 8 bases. CDR1 and CDR2 from the germline V gene are SGHNT and YYREEE (reference sequence). This CDR3 is 14 amino acids long. CDR3 protein: CASSLGAQNSPLHF. DNA for the CDR3: TGTGCCAGCAGCTTGGGGGCCCAGAATTCACCCCTCCACTTT.

J is TRBJ2-4 and V is TRBV7-2, with 7 bases aligning to TRBD1. This CDR3 spans 15 amino acids. V gave up 4 bases and J gave up 6 bases; unmatched junction bases: 9. Germline CDR1 and CDR2: SGHTA and FQGNSA. The CDR3 nucleotides read TGTGCCAGCAGCTCAACAGGGGTTCCGGGAAACATTCAGTACTTC. This translates into CASSSTGVPGNIQYF.

The genes are TRBV19 and TRBJ2-3; unclear D gene. V was trimmed by 2 bases and J by 2 bases, leaving 5 bases between them. This CDR3 region has 13 residues. CDR1 and CDR2 from the germline V gene are LNHDA and SQIVND (reference sequence). CDR3 coding DNA: TGTGCCAGTAGTATAAGTATCACAGATACGCAGTATTTT. It translates to CASSISITDTQYF. Full variable domain (remainder filled in from reference TRBV19 and TRBJ2-3): DGGITQSPKYLFRKEGQNVTLSCEQNLNHDAMYWYRQDPGQGLRLIYYSQIVNDFQKGDIAEGYSVSREKKESFPLTVTSAQKNPTAFYLCASSISITDTQYFGPGTRLTVL.